This T cell receptor beta chain was sequenced during a study of shared clonotypes between healthy human individuals. Measured with immunoSEQ multiplex PCR; TCRdb has only the in-frame clones, and not every one. The table lists about 320,000 clones, around 86% of them singletons. This CDR3 has 14 residues. V was clipped by 8 bases and J by 0 bases, with 13 bases between them. Germline lookup yields CDR1 SNHLY and CDR2 FYNNEI. This TCR came from a man aged 18-30 years in good health. The material sequenced was memory CD8+ T cells sorted from blood. The subset: CD45RO+ cells pooled with CCR7-negative TemRA cells. This chain uses TRBV2 with TRBJ1-1, with a weak D call TRBD1 (5 bases). In nucleotides, the CDR3 is TGTGCCAGCGAAGGGGAGTACATGAACACTGAAGCTTTCTTT. This encodes CASEGEYMNTEAFF.